This T cell receptor (beta chain) was sequenced in a study of blood T cell repertoires in COVID-19. Original processing notes: Estimation of nucleated cell counts relied on the amplification of reference gene primers. Sequencing was performed with immunoSEQ multiplex PCR; in TCRdb, only in-frame clones are kept and a portion is missing. V and J calls and clone size follow that table, whereas D and trimming were derived from the DNA. Among 90,000 to 150,000 clones, around 77% were seen once, and the ten largest hold 6.5% to 9.5%. CDR3 length: 11 amino acids. The V gene's germline CDR1 is SGHRS and CDR2 YFSETQ. The V gene lost 4 bases and the J gene lost 3 bases, with 5 bases spanning the gap.

The clonotype originates from a human donor in a cohort sampled during active COVID-19. The sample was peripheral blood. The gene calls are TRBV5-1 and TRBJ2-7; D is unresolved. Here the CDR3 reads CASSTGYEQYF. CDR3 sequence (DNA): TGCGCCAGCAGCACCGGCTACGAGCAGTACTTC.